This TCR beta chain derives from a study of blood T cell repertoires in COVID-19. Overall study: COVID-19 samples, acute and convalescent, were from the United States, Italy and Spain. T cells, B-cell-depleted T cells, or PBMCs supplied cDNA or gDNA.

This CDR3 comprises 15 residues. The germline V gene encodes CDR1 SGHAT and CDR2 FQNNGV. V dropped 1 base and J dropped 2; count of bases not matched to a gene: 1. In the authors' workflow: Estimated nucleated cell counts came from reference gene primer amplification. Data came from immunoSEQ multiplex PCR; TCRdb stores just in-frame clones and leaves some out. Clone size and the V and J calls come from that table; the DNA yielded D and trimming. The sample holds roughly 230,000 clones, just under 85% seen once. V usage is TRBV11-2 and J usage is TRBJ2-1; 8 nucleotides match TRBD2. The sequencing sample was made of peripheral blood. This receptor was taken from a man aged 45-65 years with acute or convalescent COVID-19. CDR3 residues: CASSLVRGAYNEQFF. Written as DNA, the CDR3 is TGTGCCAGCAGCTTAGTGCGGGGGGCCTACAATGAGCAGTTCTTC.